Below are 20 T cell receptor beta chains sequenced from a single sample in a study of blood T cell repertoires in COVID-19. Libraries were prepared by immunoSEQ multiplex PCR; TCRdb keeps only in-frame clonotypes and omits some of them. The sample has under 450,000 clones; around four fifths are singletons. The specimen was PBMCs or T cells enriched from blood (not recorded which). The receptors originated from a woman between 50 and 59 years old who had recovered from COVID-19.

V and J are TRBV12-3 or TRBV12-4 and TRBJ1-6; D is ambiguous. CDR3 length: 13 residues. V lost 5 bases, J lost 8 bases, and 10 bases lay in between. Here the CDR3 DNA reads TGTGCCAGCAGTCCTATCACAGATTCACCCCTCCACTTT. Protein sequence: CASSPITDSPLHF.

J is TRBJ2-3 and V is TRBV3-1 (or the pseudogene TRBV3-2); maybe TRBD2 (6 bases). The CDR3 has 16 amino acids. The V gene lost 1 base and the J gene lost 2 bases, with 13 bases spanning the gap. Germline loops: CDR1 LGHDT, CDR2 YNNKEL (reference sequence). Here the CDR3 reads CASSQAFSGPTDTQYF. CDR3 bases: TGTGCCAGCAGCCAAGCTTTTAGCGGACCCACAGATACGCAGTATTTT.

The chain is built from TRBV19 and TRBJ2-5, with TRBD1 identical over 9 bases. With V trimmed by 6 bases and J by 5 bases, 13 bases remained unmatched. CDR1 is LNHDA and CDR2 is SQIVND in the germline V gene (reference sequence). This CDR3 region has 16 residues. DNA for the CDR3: TGTGCCAGTAGAGGACAGGGGAGGATGCCATCGGAGACCCAGTACTTC. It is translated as CASRGQGRMPSETQYF.

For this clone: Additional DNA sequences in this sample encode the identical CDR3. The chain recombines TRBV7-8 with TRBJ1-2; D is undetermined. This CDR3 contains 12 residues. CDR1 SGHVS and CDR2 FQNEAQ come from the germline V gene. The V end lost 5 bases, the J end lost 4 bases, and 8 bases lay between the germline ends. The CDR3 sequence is CASSPGSYGYTF. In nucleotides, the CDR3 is TGTGCCAGCAGCCCGGGGTCCTATGGCTACACCTTC.

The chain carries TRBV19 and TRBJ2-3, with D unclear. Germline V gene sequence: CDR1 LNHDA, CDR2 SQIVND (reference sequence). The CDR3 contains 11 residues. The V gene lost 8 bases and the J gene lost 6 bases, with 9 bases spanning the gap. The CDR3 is CASGLSDTQYF. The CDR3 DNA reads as TGTGCCAGTGGTCTAAGCGATACGCAGTATTTT.

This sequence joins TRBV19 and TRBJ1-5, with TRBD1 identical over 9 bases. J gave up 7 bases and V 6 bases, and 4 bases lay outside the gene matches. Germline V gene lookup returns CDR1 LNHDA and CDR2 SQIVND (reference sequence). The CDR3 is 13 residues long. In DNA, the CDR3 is TGTGCCAGTAGGAGGGACAGGGACCAGCCCCAGCATTTT. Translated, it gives CASRRDRDQPQHF.

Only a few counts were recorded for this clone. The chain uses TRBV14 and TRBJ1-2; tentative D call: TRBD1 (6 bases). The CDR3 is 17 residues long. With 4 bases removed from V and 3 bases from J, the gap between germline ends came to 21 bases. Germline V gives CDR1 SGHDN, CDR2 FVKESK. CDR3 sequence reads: CASSPGGAQGPYYGYTF. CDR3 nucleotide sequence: TGTGCCAGCAGCCCTGGGGGGGCCCAGGGTCCCTACTATGGCTACACCTTC. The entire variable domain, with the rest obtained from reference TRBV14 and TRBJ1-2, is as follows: EAGVTQFPSHSVIEKGQTVTLRCDPISGHDNLYWYRRVMGKEIKFLLHFVKESKQDESGMPNNRFLAERTGGTYSTLKVQPAELEDSGVYFCASSPGGAQGPYYGYTFGSGTRLTVV.

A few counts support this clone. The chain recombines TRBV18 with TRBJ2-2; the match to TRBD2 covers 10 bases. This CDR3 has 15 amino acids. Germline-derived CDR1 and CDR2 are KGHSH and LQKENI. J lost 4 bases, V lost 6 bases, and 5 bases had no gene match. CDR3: CASSPGLAATGELFF. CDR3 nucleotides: TGTGCCAGCTCCCCAGGACTAGCGGCCACCGGGGAGCTGTTTTTT.

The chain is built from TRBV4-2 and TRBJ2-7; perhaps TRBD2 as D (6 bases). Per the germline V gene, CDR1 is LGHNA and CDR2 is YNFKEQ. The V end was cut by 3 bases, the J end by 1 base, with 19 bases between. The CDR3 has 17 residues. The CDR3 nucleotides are TGTGCCAGCAGCCACCCCGGGTGGGGCGGGGAGTCCTACGAGCAGTACTTC. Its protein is CASSHPGWGGESYEQYF.

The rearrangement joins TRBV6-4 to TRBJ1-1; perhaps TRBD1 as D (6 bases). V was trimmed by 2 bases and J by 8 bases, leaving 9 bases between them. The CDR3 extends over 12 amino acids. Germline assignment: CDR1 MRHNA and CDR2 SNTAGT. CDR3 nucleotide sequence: TGTGCCAGCAGTGACCAGGGGCGCGAAGCTTTCTTT. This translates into CASSDQGREAFF.

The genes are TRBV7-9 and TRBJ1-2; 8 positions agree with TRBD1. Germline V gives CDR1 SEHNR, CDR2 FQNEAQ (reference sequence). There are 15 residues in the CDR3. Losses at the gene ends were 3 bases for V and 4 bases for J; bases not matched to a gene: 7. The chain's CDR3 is CASSFRGTGGYGYTF. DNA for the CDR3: TGTGCCAGCAGCTTCCGGGGTACAGGGGGCTATGGCTACACCTTC.

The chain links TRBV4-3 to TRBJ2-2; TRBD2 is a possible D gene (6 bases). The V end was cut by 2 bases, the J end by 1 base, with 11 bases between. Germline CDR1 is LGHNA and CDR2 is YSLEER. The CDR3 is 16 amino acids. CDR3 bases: TGCGCCAGCAGCCAAACGGGGACTCAGAACACCGGGGAGCTGTTTTTT. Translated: CASSQTGTQNTGELFF.

The CDR3 is CASRVQGPIRTEAFF. DNA of the CDR3: TGTGCCAGCAGGGTGCAGGGTCCGATTCGGACTGAAGCTTTCTTT. The J gene is TRBJ1-1, the V gene TRBV27; D might be TRBD1 (5 bases). With 6 bases removed from V and 5 bases from J, the gap between germline ends came to 19 bases. Germline CDR1 and CDR2: MNHEY and SMNVEV (reference sequence). This CDR3 contains 15 residues.

The CDR3 loop reads CATSREAASSYNEQFF. The CDR3 DNA reads TGTGCCACCAGCAGAGAAGCGGCTAGCTCCTACAATGAGCAGTTCTTC. This sequence joins TRBV15 and TRBJ2-1, with D perhaps matching TRBD2 (5 bases). Trimming took 0 bases from V and 0 from J, leaving 9 bases between them. This CDR3 is 16 amino acids long. Looked up from germline, CDR1 is LNHNV and CDR2 is YYDKDF (reference sequence).

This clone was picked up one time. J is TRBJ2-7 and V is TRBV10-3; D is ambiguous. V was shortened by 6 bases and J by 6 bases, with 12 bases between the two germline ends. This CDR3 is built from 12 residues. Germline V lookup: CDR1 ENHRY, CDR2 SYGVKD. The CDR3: CAIRPETGEQYF. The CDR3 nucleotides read TGTGCCATCAGGCCAGAGACGGGCGAGCAGTACTTC.

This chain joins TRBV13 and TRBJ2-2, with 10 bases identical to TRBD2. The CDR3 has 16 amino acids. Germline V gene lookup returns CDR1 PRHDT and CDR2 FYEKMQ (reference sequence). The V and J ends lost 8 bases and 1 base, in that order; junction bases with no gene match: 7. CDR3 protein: CASFRLAGRNTGELFF. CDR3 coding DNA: TGTGCCAGCTTTCGACTAGCGGGTAGGAACACCGGGGAGCTGTTTTTT.

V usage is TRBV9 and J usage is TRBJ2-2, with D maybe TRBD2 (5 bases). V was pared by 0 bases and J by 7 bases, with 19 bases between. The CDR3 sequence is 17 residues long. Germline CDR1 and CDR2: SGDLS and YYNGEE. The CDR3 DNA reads TGTGCCAGCAGCGTAGTATCCGGGGTAGGATTAGGCGGGGAGCTGTTTTTT. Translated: CASSVVSGVGLGGELFF.

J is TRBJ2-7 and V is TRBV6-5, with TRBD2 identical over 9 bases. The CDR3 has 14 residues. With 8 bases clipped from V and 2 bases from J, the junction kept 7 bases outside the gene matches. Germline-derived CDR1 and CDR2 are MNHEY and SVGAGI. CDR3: CASGTSGFTYEQYF. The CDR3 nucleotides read TGTGCCAGCGGAACTAGCGGGTTCACCTACGAGCAGTACTTC.

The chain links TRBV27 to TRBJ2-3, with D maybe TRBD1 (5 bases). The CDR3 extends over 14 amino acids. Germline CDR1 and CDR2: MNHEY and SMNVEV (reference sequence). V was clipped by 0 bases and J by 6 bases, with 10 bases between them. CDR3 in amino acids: CASSLSTVRDTQYF. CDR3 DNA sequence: TGTGCCAGCAGTTTATCGACAGTACGGGATACGCAGTATTTT.

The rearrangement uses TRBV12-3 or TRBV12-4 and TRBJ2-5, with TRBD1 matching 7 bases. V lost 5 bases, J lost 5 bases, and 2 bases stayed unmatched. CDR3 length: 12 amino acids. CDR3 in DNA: TGTGCCAGCAGTGACAGGGAGGAGACCCAGTACTTC. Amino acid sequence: CASSDREETQYF.